These 31 T cell receptor beta chains share one sample of origin, sequenced in a study of early T cells in non-severe SARS-CoV-2 infection. TCRdb reanalysed the 5' RACE reads using MiXCR and keeps one entry per CDR3 protein. The sample carries some 29,000 distinct CDR3 sequences, roughly 5% recorded once. Sequencing used whole blood. The receptors come from an adult who was a healthcare worker with PCR-confirmed SARS-CoV-2 infection or an uninfected control (not recorded which).

This clonotype was seen many times. The V call is TRBV7-8, the J call TRBJ1-1; possible D gene TRBD1, 5 bases. V was clipped by 3 bases and J by 1 base, with 21 bases between them. CDR1 and CDR2 from the germline V gene are SGHVS and FQNEAQ. The CDR3 has 18 amino acids. This chain's CDR3 is CASSLYRDPGRRNTEAFF. The CDR3 nucleotides read TGTGCCAGCAGCTTGTACCGGGACCCAGGGCGGAGGAACACTGAAGCTTTCTTT.

At least ten counts were recorded for this clonotype. The rearrangement uses TRBV10-3 and TRBJ2-7; D is possibly TRBD1 (6 bases). The germline CDR1 and CDR2 sequences are ENHRY and SYGVKD. The CDR3 is 13 residues long. V was cut by 5 bases and J by 3 bases, with 11 bases left in between. CDR3 DNA sequence: TGTGCCATCAGTCCACCAGGGGTCTACGAGCAGTACTTC. This gives the protein CAISPPGVYEQYF.

The table lists this clonotype with many counts. The J gene is TRBJ2-7, the V gene TRBV29-1, with D possibly matching TRBD2 (6 bases). CDR3 size: 10 residues. CDR1 SQVTM and CDR2 ANQGSEA come from the germline V gene. V was shortened by 7 bases and J by 6 bases, with 10 bases between the two germline ends. The CDR3 loop reads CSARDAEQYF. The DNA of the CDR3 is TGCAGCGCGCGGGACGCCGAGCAGTACTTC.

Many counts were recorded for this clonotype. The chain links TRBV28 to TRBJ2-7, with 10 bases that match TRBD1. J lost 0 bases, V lost 6 bases, and 5 bases had no gene match. There are 15 residues in the CDR3. Germline-derived CDR1 and CDR2 are MDHEN and SYDVKM. The CDR3 sequence: CASRTGGTYSYEQYF. CDR3 sequence (DNA): TGTGCCAGCAGGACAGGGGGCACCTACTCCTACGAGCAGTACTTC.

The sample holds a few counts of this clonotype. The chain recombines TRBV5-5 with TRBJ2-7; D gene unclear. Germline loops: CDR1 SGHKS, CDR2 YYEKEE (reference sequence). The V and J ends lost 1 base and 1 base respectively, with 12 bases between them. This CDR3 has 15 residues. The CDR3 spells CASSLSPTDSYEQYF. In DNA, the CDR3 is TGTGCCAGCAGCTTGTCCCCGACGGATTCCTACGAGCAGTACTTC.

This clonotype was detected ten times or more. The rearrangement uses TRBV5-6 and TRBJ1-1; D not certain. Germline CDR1 is SGHDT and CDR2 is YYEEEE. CDR3 length: 14 amino acids. V lost 0 bases to trimming and J lost 1 base, with 7 bases between them. The CDR3 is CASSLAGPNTEAFF. For the CDR3, the DNA is TGTGCCAGCAGCTTGGCCGGTCCGAACACTGAAGCTTTCTTT.

This clonotype was detected many times. V gene TRBV5-1 combines with J gene TRBJ1-4; TRBD1 agrees at 7 bases. The length of the CDR3 is 14 residues. The trim removed 3 bases at V and 6 bases at J, leaving 5 bases unmatched. The germline gives CDR1 SGHRS, CDR2 YFSETQ. In nucleotides, the CDR3 is TGCGCCAGCAGCTCACAGGGGATAGATGAAAAACTGTTTTTT. Translating it yields CASSSQGIDEKLFF.

At least ten counts were recorded for this clonotype. The rearrangement uses TRBV5-4 and TRBJ1-3; D gene ambiguous. V was cut by 4 bases and J by 3 bases, with 14 bases left in between. The CDR3 consists of 15 residues. The germline CDR1 and CDR2 sequences are SGHNT and YYREEE (reference sequence). This chain's CDR3 is CASSQTQDLGNTIYF. In nucleotides, the CDR3 is TGTGCCAGCAGCCAAACCCAGGACCTTGGAAACACCATATATTTT.

This clonotype came up many times. This chain connects TRBV6-2 or TRBV6-3 to TRBJ2-2; 9 bases are shared with TRBD2. Trimming at V came to 4 bases and at J to 3 bases, leaving 6 bases not matched to a gene. The CDR3 runs 16 residues. Germline values: CDR1 MNHEY, CDR2 SVGEGT. As DNA, the CDR3 is TGTGCCAGCAGTTTATTAGCGGGAGCTGACACCGGGGAGCTGTTTTTT. Its protein product is CASSLLAGADTGELFF.

This clonotype was counted at least ten times. The chain uses TRBV30 and TRBJ2-7, with D perhaps TRBD1 or TRBD2 (5 bases each). This CDR3 is 14 amino acids long. Germline CDR1 is GTSNPN and CDR2 is SVGIG (reference sequence). The V gene lost 2 bases and the J gene lost 0 bases, with 11 bases spanning the gap. The DNA for the CDR3 is TGTGCCTGGAGTCGGGACCCGAGCTCCTACGAGCAGTACTTC. It encodes CAWSRDPSSYEQYF.

This clonotype appeared many times. The chain recombines TRBV5-6 with TRBJ2-1; D assignment may be TRBD1 or TRBD2 (6 bases each). V lost 4 bases, J lost 5 bases, and 19 bases lay in between. CDR3 length equals 16 residues. From germline, CDR1 is SGHDT and CDR2 YYEEEE. The CDR3 loop reads CASSPPRTGAHNEQFF. The CDR3 region has the DNA TGTGCCAGCAGCCCCCCACGAACGGGGGCCCACAATGAGCAGTTCTTC.

This clonotype was counted only a few times. CDR3 DNA sequence: TGTGCCAGCAGTTTGTGGGGACTAGCGGGAGAAAAAGAGACCCAGTACTTC. This encodes CASSLWGLAGEKETQYF. The rearrangement joins TRBV12-3 or TRBV12-4 to TRBJ2-5, with 14 nucleotides matching TRBD2. The J segment lost 3 bases and the V segment lost 3 bases, leaving 6 bases of the junction unmatched. The CDR3 covers 17 residues.

This clonotype was detected many times. Here the CDR3 reads CSVDKDRLAGTRGNEQFF. As DNA, the CDR3 is TGCAGCGTTGATAAGGACCGGCTAGCGGGAACTAGGGGGAATGAGCAGTTCTTC. The rearrangement joins TRBV29-1 to TRBJ2-1; 9 bases line up with TRBD2. The germline V gene has CDR1 SQVTM and CDR2 ANQGSEA. V trimming: 3 bases; J trimming: 7 bases; junction bases outside the gene matches: 19. This CDR3 comprises 18 residues.

This clonotype was seen repeatedly, ten times or more. This chain joins TRBV7-9 and TRBJ2-7; D is unresolved. Germline assignment: CDR1 SEHNR and CDR2 FQNEAQ (reference sequence). The CDR3 is 15 amino acids. V lost 5 bases and J 4 bases, leaving 18 bases between the germline ends. The CDR3 bases are TGTGCCAGCAGCCTCAACCCGACGGTCGAGTACGAGCAGTACTTC. It translates to CASSLNPTVEYEQYF.

The table lists this clonotype with many counts. The chain uses TRBV6-1 and TRBJ1-5; D is unresolved. Germline V gives CDR1 MNHNS, CDR2 SASEGT. This CDR3 has 14 residues. The ends were cut back, 2 bases at V and 4 bases at J, with 9 bases in the middle. Written as DNA, the CDR3 is TGTGCCAGCAGTGAATTGGCTTTTAATCAGCCCCAGCATTTT. As protein: CASSELAFNQPQHF.

A few counts support this clonotype. The CDR3 loop reads CASSQAGTLGTDTQYF. The CDR3 nucleotides are TGCGCCAGCAGCCAGGCCGGGACACTTGGCACAGATACGCAGTATTTT. The genes are TRBV4-3 and TRBJ2-3, with a possible D match to TRBD1 (6 bases). The V end was cut by 3 bases, the J end by 1 base, with 14 bases between. This CDR3 is 16 amino acids long. Germline V gene data show CDR1 as LGHNA and CDR2 as YSLEER.

The table lists this clonotype with a few counts. V is TRBV7-2 and J is TRBJ2-3; possibly TRBD1 for D (6 bases). Trimming removed 0 bases at V and 0 bases at J, with 13 bases between. Per germline, CDR1 SGHTA and CDR2 FQGNSA. The CDR3 runs to 17 residues. Here the CDR3 DNA reads TGTGCCAGCAGCTTAGCCTCCGGGACACCTAGCACAGATACGCAGTATTTT. It translates to CASSLASGTPSTDTQYF.

This clonotype turned up a few times. This rearrangement joins TRBV6-1 to TRBJ2-1; D gene uncertain. CDR1 is MNHNS, CDR2 SASEGT, per germline. The CDR3 is 11 residues long. V lost 7 bases to trimming and J lost 5 bases, with 6 bases between them. The CDR3 DNA sequence: TGTGCCAGCACGGATCACAATGAGCAGTTCTTC. Amino acids: CASTDHNEQFF.

This clonotype was seen only a few times. This chain connects TRBV27 to TRBJ2-3; D gene ambiguous. Germline CDR1 and CDR2: MNHEY and SMNVEV (reference sequence). Trimming shortened V by 5 bases and J by 6 bases, and 12 bases separated the two germline ends. The CDR3 has 13 residues. The CDR3 region is CASSPRVLDTQYF. DNA for the CDR3: TGTGCCAGCAGTCCACGGGTTTTGGATACGCAGTATTTT.

This clonotype came up many times. The chain is built from TRBV7-8 and TRBJ2-7; D is unresolved. The V end lost 2 bases, the J end lost 3 bases, and 17 bases lay between the germline ends. Germline assignment: CDR1 SGHVS and CDR2 FQNEAQ. This CDR3 region has 16 residues. CDR3 amino acids: CASSLLRIPTYYEQYF. The DNA for the CDR3 is TGTGCCAGCAGCTTATTGCGGATCCCGACCTACTACGAGCAGTACTTC.

Ten or more counts support this clonotype. V gene TRBV12-5 combines with J gene TRBJ1-1; no clear D. Germline V gives CDR1 LGHNT, CDR2 FRNRAP. Deletions cut 2 bases from V and 7 bases from J, with 20 bases between. This CDR3 has 16 amino acids. CDR3 nucleotides: TGTGCTAGTGGTTTGTCGGACTCACTTGCGCGCTTTGAAGCTTTCTTT. Its protein product is CASGLSDSLARFEAFF.

This clonotype is medium-sized. The CDR3 bases are TGTGCCAGCAGCTTGGGCGGAAGCTCCTACGAGCAGTACTTC. Protein: CASSLGGSSYEQYF. J is TRBJ2-7 and V is TRBV11-2; D is unclear. Germline values: CDR1 SGHAT, CDR2 FQNNGV. The CDR3 runs 14 residues. V was pared by 3 bases and J by 0 bases, with 9 bases between.

This clonotype was picked up many times. The chain carries TRBV6-6 and TRBJ2-7; TRBD1 is a possible D gene (5 bases). This CDR3 contains 13 residues. V was trimmed by 2 bases and J by 3 bases, leaving 8 bases between them. The V gene's germline CDR1 is MNHNY and CDR2 SVGAGI (reference sequence). CDR3 residues: CASSYDRLYEQYF. The CDR3, as DNA: TGTGCCAGCAGTTACGACAGACTCTACGAGCAGTACTTC.

This clonotype came up many times. The J gene is TRBJ2-1, the V gene TRBV6-2 or TRBV6-3; D not certain. This CDR3 comprises 15 residues. The germline V and J ends were trimmed by 6 bases and 8 bases, with 20 bases remaining between them. Per the germline V gene, CDR1 is MNHEY and CDR2 is SVGEGT. The chain's CDR3 is CASSPVPVSRDEQFF. As DNA, the CDR3 is TGTGCCAGCAGCCCCGTCCCGGTTAGCCGGGATGAGCAGTTCTTC.

A word on this clonotype: A single base separates this from a much larger clone, so it may be a read error. The chain joins TRBV12-3 or TRBV12-4 to TRBJ1-4, with D hard to call. V lost 5 bases and J 5 bases, leaving 9 bases between the germline ends. The CDR3 has 13 residues. The CDR3 DNA sequence: TGTGCCAGCAGTCCCGCAGCGAATGAAAAACTGTTTTTT. Amino acids: CASSPAANEKLFF.

This clonotype was recorded a few times. V is TRBV6-5 and J is TRBJ1-2, with TRBD1 as a possible D gene (6 bases). This CDR3 is built from 15 residues. The V gene lost 0 bases and the J gene lost 7 bases, with 15 bases spanning the gap. Per the germline V gene, CDR1 is MNHEY and CDR2 is SVGAGI. The CDR3 bases are TGTGCCAGCAGTTACTCGCCTCAGGGGCAATTTGGCTACACCTTC. The encoded protein is CASSYSPQGQFGYTF.

In its sample, this clonotype was seen many times. V and J are TRBV2 and TRBJ2-7, with TRBD1 matching over 7 bases. This CDR3 has 13 residues. Germline V gives CDR1 SNHLY, CDR2 FYNNEI. J lost 2 bases, V lost 8 bases, and 6 bases had no gene match. The CDR3 region is CASGRDSPYEQYF. CDR3 bases: TGTGCCAGCGGCCGGGACAGCCCCTACGAGCAGTACTTC.

Many counts were recorded for this clonotype. This chain links TRBV7-2 with TRBJ2-5; D might be TRBD1 (7 bases). The CDR3 has 14 residues. Deletions cut 5 bases from V and 4 bases from J, with 14 bases between. From germline, CDR1 is SGHTA and CDR2 FQGNSA. The CDR3 sequence: CASSRQGGTETQYF. The CDR3 nucleotides are TGTGCCAGCAGCCGACAGGGCGGGACAGAGACCCAGTACTTC.

This clonotype was seen only a few times. The CDR3 sequence is CASGPPLLAGDLDTQYF. CDR3 DNA: TGTGCCAGCGGGCCTCCCTTACTAGCGGGAGACCTAGATACGCAGTATTTT. The genes are TRBV6-2 or TRBV6-3 and TRBJ2-3; 11 nucleotides agree with TRBD2. The V gene's germline CDR1 is MNHEY and CDR2 SVGEGT. V shed 8 bases, J shed 5 bases, and the junction held 15 bases outside the gene matches. The CDR3 is made up of 17 amino acids.

This clonotype occurred a few times. The chain joins TRBV4-2 to TRBJ2-7; 12 bases align to TRBD2. V lost 4 bases to trimming and J lost 4 bases; unmatched junction nucleotides: 8. Germline V gives CDR1 LGHNA, CDR2 YNFKEQ. The CDR3 runs to 16 residues. The CDR3 spells CASSPRLAGATYEQYF. The CDR3 DNA is TGTGCCAGCAGCCCCCGACTAGCGGGAGCTACTTACGAGCAGTACTTC.

This clonotype was detected ten times or more. The chain joins TRBV6-1 to TRBJ2-1; TRBD2 matches 7 bases. The CDR3 totals 15 residues. The junction had 13 bases not matched to a gene; V was cut back by 6 bases and J by 8 bases. CDR1 MNHNS and CDR2 SASEGT come from the germline V gene. CDR3 nucleotides: TGTGCCAGCAGGGGACTAATCGGGCGGGGCGATGAGCAGTTCTTC. As protein: CASRGLIGRGDEQFF.